This TCR beta chain was captured by sequencing in a study of blood T cell repertoires in COVID-19 (dated by TCRdb to the early 2020s). Broadly, across the study: Samples covering the acute and convalescent phases of COVID-19 were provided by collaborators in the United States, Italy and Spain. The prospective study material was composed of cDNA or gDNA derived from T cells, B-cell-depleted T cells, or PBMCs. Deeply sampled blood TCRbeta repertoires from subjects exposed to, actively infected with, or recovered from COVID-19 were included in the dataset. The repertoires were released in a freely available public database intended as a resource for research on the immune response to SARS-CoV-2. The samples were drawn from the first 160 participants of the ongoing ImmuneRACE study and from 1,254 subjects provided by 6 global collaborators. The sample metadata nearly always contained a de-identified subject ID, COVID-19 status, age in years and sex. Where available, HLA class I and class II types were obtained from metadata supplied by the sample provider rather than from assay-based typing.

The research as a whole found: The quantity of clinical and demographic metadata differed by source and by participant and was supplied without curation.

The immunoSEQ Assay, a bias-controlled multiplex PCR, was used to amplify TCRbeta CDR3 regions from genomic DNA. The published analysis was carried out like this. Within the assay, amplification of reference gene primers was used to estimate how many nucleated cells each sample contained. To quantify the absolute abundance of each unique TCRbeta CDR3 rearrangement, sequence reads were collapsed and filtered. For each sample, productive Simpson clonality was calculated as the square root of Simpson's diversity index over productive rearrangements. TCRdb re-hosts the immuneACCESS table, in-frame sequences only. Its copies lack some clones; in the studies checked, an unresolved V gene accounts for under half of them, and the cause for the rest is not known. Clone size and V and J calls were adopted from that table, with D and trimming inferred from the DNA. The sample table contains some 97,000 clones; only one count was recorded for 90% of them. The top ten clonotypes cover about 1.7% of the sample.

In regard to this clone: Its antigen remains undetermined. Per-nucleotide qualities are absent, and no much larger clonotype sits a single base away.

V is clipped by 5 bases and J by 4 bases, and the sequence between their germline boundaries is 11 bases long. The CDR3 measures 13 amino acids from cysteine to phenylalanine. Only the CDR3 DNA stays, 39 bases, in frame from base 1. The germline V gene yields SGHVS for CDR1 and FQNEAQ for CDR2. Each collaborating institution followed its own protocols to collect whole blood in K2EDTA tubes. For TCRbeta analysis, collaborators shipped samples as frozen whole blood, isolated PBMCs, or DNA extracted from either of those sample types. The specimen sequenced was peripheral blood. The clonotype was recovered from a man in his sixties with acute or convalescent COVID-19. The chain was built from TRBV7-8 and TRBJ1-2; no D segment can be confidently identified. At the DNA level, the sequence is TGTGCCAGCAGCCCGCGACAAGGCTATGGCTACACCTTC. Translation gives CASSPRQGYGYTF.